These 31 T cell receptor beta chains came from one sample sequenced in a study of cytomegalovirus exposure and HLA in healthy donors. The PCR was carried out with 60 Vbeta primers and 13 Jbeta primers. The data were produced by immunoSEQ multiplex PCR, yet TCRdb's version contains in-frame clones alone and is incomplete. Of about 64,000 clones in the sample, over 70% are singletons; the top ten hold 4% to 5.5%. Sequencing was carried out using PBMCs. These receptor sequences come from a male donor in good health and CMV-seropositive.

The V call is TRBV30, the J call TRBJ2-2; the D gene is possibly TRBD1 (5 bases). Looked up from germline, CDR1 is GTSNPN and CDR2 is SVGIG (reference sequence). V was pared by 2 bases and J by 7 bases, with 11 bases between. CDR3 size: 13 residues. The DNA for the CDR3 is TGTGCCTGGAGTCAGGGATGGAGCGGGGAGCTGTTTTTT. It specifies CAWSQGWSGELFF.

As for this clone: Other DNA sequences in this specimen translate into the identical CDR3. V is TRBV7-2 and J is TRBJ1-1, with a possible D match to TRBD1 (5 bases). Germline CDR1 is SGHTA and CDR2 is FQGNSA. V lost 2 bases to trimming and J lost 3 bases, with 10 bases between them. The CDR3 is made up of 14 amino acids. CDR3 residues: CASSLQGGDTEAFF. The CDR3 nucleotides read TGTGCCAGCAGCTTACAGGGAGGGGACACTGAAGCTTTCTTT.

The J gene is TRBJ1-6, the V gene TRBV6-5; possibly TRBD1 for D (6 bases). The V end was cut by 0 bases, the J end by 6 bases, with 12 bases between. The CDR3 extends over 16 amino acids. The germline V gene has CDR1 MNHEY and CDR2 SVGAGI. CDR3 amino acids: CASSYSRQALNSPLHF. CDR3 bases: TGTGCCAGCAGTTACTCCCGACAGGCCCTTAATTCACCCCTCCACTTT.

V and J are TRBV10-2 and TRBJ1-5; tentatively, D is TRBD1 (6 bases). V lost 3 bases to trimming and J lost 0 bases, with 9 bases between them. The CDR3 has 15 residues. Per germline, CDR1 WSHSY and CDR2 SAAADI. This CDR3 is CASSDRGNSNQPQHF. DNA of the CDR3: TGCGCCAGCAGTGACAGGGGTAATAGCAATCAGCCCCAGCATTTT.

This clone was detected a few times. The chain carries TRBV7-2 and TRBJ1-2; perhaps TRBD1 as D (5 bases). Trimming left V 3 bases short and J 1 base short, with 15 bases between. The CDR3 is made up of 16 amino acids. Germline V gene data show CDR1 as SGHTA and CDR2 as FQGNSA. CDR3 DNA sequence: TGTGCCAGCAGCTTCAAGTCAGGCGGGGGTAACTATGGCTACACCTTC. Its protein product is CASSFKSGGGNYGYTF.

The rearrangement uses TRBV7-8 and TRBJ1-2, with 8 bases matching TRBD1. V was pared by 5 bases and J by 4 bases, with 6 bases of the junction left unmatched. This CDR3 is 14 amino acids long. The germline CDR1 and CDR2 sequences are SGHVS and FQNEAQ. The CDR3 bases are TGTGCCAGCAGCCCCGGACAGGGAGCCTATGGCTACACCTTC. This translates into CASSPGQGAYGYTF.

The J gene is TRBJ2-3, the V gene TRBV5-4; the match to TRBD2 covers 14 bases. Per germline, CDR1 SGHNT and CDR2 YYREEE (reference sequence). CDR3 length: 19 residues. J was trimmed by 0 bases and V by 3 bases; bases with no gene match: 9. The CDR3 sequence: CASSSGLAGARSSTDTQYF. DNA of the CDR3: TGTGCCAGCAGCTCGGGACTAGCGGGGGCCCGCTCTAGCACAGATACGCAGTATTTT.

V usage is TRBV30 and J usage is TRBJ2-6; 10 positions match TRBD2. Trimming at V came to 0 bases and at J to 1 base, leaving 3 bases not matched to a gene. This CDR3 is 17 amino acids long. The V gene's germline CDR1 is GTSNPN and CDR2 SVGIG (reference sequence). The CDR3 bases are TGTGCCTGGAGTGTTTTAGCGGGGGGATCTGGGGCCAACGTCCTGACTTTC. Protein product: CAWSVLAGGSGANVLTF.

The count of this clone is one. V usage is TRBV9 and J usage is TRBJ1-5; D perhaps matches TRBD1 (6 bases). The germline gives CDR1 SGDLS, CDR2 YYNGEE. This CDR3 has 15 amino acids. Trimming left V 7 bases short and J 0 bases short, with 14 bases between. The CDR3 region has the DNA TGTGCCAGCGCCCGGGACACGGTTAGCAATCAGCCCCAGCATTTT. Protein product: CASARDTVSNQPQHF.

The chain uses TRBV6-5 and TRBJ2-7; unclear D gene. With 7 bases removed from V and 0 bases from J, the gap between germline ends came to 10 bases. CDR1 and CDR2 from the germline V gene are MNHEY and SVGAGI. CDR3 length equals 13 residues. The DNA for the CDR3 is TGTGCCAGCACACAGAGCCCCTCCTACGAGCAGTACTTC. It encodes CASTQSPSYEQYF.

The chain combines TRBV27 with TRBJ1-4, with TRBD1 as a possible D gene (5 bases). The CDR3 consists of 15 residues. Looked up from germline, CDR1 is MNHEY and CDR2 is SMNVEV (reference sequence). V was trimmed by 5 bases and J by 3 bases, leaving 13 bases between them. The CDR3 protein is CASSPRQPSNEKLFF. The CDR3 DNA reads TGTGCCAGCAGTCCCCGACAGCCATCTAATGAAAAACTGTTTTTT. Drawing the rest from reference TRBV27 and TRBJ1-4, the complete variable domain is EAQVTQNPRYLITVTGKKLTVTCSQNMNHEYMSWYRQDPGLGLRQIYYSMNVEVTDKGDVPEGYKVSRKEKRNFPLILESPSPNQTSLYFCASSPRQPSNEKLFFGSGTQLSVL.

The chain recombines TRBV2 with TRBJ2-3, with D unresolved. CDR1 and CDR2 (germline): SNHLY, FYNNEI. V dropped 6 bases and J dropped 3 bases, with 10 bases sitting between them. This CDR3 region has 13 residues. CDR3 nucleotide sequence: TGTGCCAGCAGGAGGCTAGAGACAGATACGCAGTATTTT. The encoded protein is CASRRLETDTQYF.

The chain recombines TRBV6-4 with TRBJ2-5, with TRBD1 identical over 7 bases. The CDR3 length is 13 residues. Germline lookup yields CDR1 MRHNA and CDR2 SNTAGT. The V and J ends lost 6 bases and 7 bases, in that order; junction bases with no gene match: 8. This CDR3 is CASRGQTVGTQYF. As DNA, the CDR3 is TGTGCCAGCAGGGGACAGACGGTCGGGACCCAGTACTTC.

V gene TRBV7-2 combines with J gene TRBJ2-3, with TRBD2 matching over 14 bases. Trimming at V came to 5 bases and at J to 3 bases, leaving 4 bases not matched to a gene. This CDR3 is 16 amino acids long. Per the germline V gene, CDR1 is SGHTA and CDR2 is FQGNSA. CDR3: CASSPWTSGGTDTQYF. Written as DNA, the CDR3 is TGTGCCAGCAGCCCCTGGACTAGCGGGGGGACAGATACGCAGTATTTT.

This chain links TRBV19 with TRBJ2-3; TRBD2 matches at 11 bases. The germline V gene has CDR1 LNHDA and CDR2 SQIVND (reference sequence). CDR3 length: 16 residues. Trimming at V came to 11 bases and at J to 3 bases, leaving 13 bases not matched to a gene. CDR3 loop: CASTTPTSGGTDTQYF. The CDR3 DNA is TGTGCCTCCACCACCCCCACTAGCGGGGGTACAGATACGCAGTATTTT.

CDR3 DNA: TGCGCCAGCAGCTTGCAGCCAGGCAACTCCTACGAGCAGTACTTC. As protein: CASSLQPGNSYEQYF. J is TRBJ2-7 and V is TRBV5-1; D ambiguous. V was trimmed by 1 base and J by 0 bases, leaving 11 bases between them. The CDR3 sequence is 15 residues long. CDR1 SGHRS and CDR2 YFSETQ come from the germline V gene.

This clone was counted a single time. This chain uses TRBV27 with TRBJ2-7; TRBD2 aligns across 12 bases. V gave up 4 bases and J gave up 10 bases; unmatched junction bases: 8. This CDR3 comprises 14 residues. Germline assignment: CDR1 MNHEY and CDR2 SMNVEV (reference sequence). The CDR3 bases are TGTGCCAGCAGTTCAGCTCTAGCGGGGGGGCTTCAGTACTTC. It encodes CASSSALAGGLQYF.

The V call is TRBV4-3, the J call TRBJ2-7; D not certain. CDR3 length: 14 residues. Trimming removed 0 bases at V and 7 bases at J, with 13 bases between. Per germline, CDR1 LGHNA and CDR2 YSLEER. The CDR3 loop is CASSQDQEVSEQYF. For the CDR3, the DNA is TGCGCCAGCAGCCAAGATCAAGAGGTCTCAGAGCAGTACTTC.

The CDR3 sequence is CAISDRGYNSPLHF. The CDR3 DNA is TGTGCCATTTCGGACAGGGGCTATAATTCACCCCTCCACTTT. This chain connects TRBV19 to TRBJ1-6; 9 bases agree with TRBD1. The CDR3 contains 14 residues. From germline, CDR1 is LNHDA and CDR2 SQIVND (reference sequence). The ends lost 10 bases at V and 3 bases at J; junction bases unmatched: 4.

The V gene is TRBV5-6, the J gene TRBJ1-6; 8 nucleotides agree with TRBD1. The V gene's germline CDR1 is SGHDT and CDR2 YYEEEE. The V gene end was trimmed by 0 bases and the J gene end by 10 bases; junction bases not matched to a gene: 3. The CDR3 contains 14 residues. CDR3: CASSLGQGSSPLHF. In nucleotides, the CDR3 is TGTGCCAGCAGCTTGGGACAGGGGAGCTCACCCCTCCACTTT.

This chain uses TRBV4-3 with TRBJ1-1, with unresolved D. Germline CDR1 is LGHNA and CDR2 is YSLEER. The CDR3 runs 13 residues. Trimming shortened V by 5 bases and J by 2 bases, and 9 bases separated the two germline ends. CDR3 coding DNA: TGCGCCAGCAGCTCCTCCCTTAACACTGAAGCTTTCTTT. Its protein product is CASSSSLNTEAFF.

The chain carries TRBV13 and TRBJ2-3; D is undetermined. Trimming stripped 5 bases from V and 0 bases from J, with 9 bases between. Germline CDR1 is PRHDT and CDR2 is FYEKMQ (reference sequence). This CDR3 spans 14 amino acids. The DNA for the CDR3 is TGTGCCAGCAGCCCAGACACTAGCACAGATACGCAGTATTTT. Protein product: CASSPDTSTDTQYF. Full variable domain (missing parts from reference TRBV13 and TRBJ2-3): AAGVIQSPRHLIKEKRETATLKCYPIPRHDTVYWYQQGPGQDPQFLISFYEKMQSDKGSIPDRFSAQQFSDYHSELNMSSLELGDSALYFCASSPDTSTDTQYFGPGTRLTVL.

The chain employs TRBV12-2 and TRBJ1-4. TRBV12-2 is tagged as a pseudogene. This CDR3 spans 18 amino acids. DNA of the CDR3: TGTGCAAGTCGCTTATGGTGGAGGGAGAGGCGTACTAATGAAAAACTGTTTTTT. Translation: CASRLWWRERRTNEKLFF.

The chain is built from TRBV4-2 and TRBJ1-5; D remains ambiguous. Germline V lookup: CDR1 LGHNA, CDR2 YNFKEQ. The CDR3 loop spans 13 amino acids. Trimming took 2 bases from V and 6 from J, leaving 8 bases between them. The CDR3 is CASSQSTSQPQHF. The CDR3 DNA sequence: TGTGCCAGCAGCCAATCGACAAGTCAGCCCCAGCATTTT.

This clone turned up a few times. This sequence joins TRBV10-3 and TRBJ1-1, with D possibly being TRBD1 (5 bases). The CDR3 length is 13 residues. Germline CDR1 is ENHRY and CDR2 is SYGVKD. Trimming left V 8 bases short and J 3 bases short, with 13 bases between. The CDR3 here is CAISTGADTEAFF. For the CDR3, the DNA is TGTGCCATCTCCACTGGGGCGGACACTGAAGCTTTCTTT.

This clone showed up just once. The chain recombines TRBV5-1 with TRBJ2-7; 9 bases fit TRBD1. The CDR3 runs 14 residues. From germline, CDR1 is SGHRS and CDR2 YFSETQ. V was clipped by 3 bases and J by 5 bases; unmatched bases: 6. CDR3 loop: CASSSPRDRDEQYF. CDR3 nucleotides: TGCGCCAGCAGCTCCCCCCGGGACAGGGACGAGCAGTACTTC.

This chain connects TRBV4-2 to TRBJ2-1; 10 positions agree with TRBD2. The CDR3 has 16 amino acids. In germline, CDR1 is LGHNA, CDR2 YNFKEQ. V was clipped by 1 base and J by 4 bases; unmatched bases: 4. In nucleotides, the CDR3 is TGTGCCAGCAGCCAAGGGGAGCGGGGGGGATACAATGAGCAGTTCTTC. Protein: CASSQGERGGYNEQFF.

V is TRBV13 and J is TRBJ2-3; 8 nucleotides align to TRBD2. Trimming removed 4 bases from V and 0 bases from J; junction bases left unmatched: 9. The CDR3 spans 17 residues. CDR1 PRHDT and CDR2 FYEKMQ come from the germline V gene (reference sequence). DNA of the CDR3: TGTGCCAGCAGCTGGGGCGCAAGCGGGGGAAGCACAGATACGCAGTATTTT. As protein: CASSWGASGGSTDTQYF. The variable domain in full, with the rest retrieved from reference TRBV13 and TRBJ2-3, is AAGVIQSPRHLIKEKRETATLKCYPIPRHDTVYWYQQGPGQDPQFLISFYEKMQSDKGSIPDRFSAQQFSDYHSELNMSSLELGDSALYFCASSWGASGGSTDTQYFGPGTRLTVL.

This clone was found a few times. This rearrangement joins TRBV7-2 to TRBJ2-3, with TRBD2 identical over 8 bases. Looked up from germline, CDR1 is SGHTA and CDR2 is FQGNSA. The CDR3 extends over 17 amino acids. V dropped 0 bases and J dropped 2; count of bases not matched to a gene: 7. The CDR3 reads CASSLAGRGVITDTQYF. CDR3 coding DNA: TGTGCCAGCAGCTTAGCGGGGCGGGGGGTAATCACAGATACGCAGTATTTT.

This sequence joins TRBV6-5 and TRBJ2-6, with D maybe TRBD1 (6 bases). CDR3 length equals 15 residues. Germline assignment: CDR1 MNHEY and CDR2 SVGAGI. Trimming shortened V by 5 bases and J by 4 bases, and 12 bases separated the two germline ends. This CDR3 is CASSTGLRGANVLTF. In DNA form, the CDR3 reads TGTGCCAGCAGTACAGGGCTACGGGGGGCCAACGTCCTGACTTTC.

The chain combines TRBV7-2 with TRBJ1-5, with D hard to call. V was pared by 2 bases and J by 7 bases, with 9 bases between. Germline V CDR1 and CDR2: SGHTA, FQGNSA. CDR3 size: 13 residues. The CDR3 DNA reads TGTGCCAGCAGCTTAAGGGAGTCGCAGCCCCAGCATTTT. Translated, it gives CASSLRESQPQHF.